The following is a T cell receptor beta chain sequence with its context. These data come from a study of technical replicates of blood from a few donors. TCRdb's copy holds only in-frame clones and misses some; the assay was immunoSEQ multiplex PCR. The sample holds around 80,000 clones, 75% to 90% seen once. V dropped 6 bases and J dropped 0 bases, with 15 bases sitting between them. Per the germline V gene, CDR1 is SGHVT and CDR2 is SQSDAQ. The CDR3 has 17 amino acids. This TCR was sampled from a human donor in good health. This chain uses TRBV7-4 with TRBJ2-6; TRBD1 might be the D (5 bases). Sample: T cells isolated from PBMCs. The CDR3 reads CASSSTAYNSGANVLTF. The CDR3, as DNA: TGTGCCAGCAGTTCGACAGCCTATAACTCTGGGGCCAACGTCCTGACTTTC.